What follows is one TCR beta chain and its context. Its antigen is unidentified. The read halts 3 residues ahead of the CDR3 end, with the missing end drawn from the germline J gene. The data belong to a study of Tregs in tolerant kidney transplant recipients. Using immunoSEQ multiplex PCR, the repertoire was profiled, and TCRdb retains in-frame clones only, with some absent. The specimen's table records tens of thousands of clones. Germline V gene lookup returns CDR1 LNHDA and CDR2 SQIVND (reference sequence). V dropped 5 bases and J dropped 3; count of bases not matched to a gene: 3. The CDR3 is 13 residues long. Overall study findings and caveats: Changing PCR primers prevented nucleotide comparison between some patients' samples.

This TCR was sampled from a human donor who received a combined kidney and bone marrow transplant. The chain couples TRBV19 to TRBJ1-2, with 7 bases lining up with TRBD1. This specimen was CD4+ T cells from blood, taken before the transplant. The CDR3 spells CASSPGTDYGYTF. CDR3 DNA, as far as it was read: TGTGCCAGTAGTCCTGGGACAGACTATGGC. The full variable domain, in which reference TRBV19 and TRBJ1-2 provide the parts outside the CDR3, is DGGITQSPKYLFRKEGQNVTLSCEQNLNHDAMYWYRQDPGQGLRLIYYSQIVNDFQKGDIAEGYSVSREKKESFPLTVTSAQKNPTAFYLCASSPGTDYGYTFGSGTRLTVV.